The T cell receptor (beta chain) described here comes from a study of human T cells and chemical hapten exposure. The V end was cut by 7 bases, the J end by 0 bases, with 11 bases between. The germline gives CDR1 SGHRS, CDR2 YFSETQ. CDR3 length: 13 residues. This clonotype was recorded at least ten times. Described time point: patch test 1, 2 weeks after DPC sensitization. Described treatment: therapeutic diphenylcyclopropenone sensitization with weekly scalp DPC. TCRdb independently ran MiXCR on the RACE reads; one entry per CDR3 protein. The table shows roughly 380,000 distinct CDR3 sequences, with about 4.8% occurring only once.

This TCR was sampled from a woman aged 50 to 60 with alopecia areata. Some clones in this sample may be carry-over from other donors' samples. Sequencing used whole blood, obtained in connection with sensitization to the hapten diphenylcyclopropenone (DPC). The chain is built from TRBV5-1 and TRBJ2-7; possibly TRBD2 for D (7 bases). Here the CDR3 reads CASAGDNSYEQYF. Written as DNA, the CDR3 is TGCGCCAGCGCGGGGGACAACTCCTACGAGCAGTACTTC.